This T cell receptor beta chain appears in the sequencing data of a study of T cell responses to AZD1222 COVID-19 vaccine. Study summary: The analysis combined second doses at about 4 or about 12 weeks. General observations from the study: Targeting of unmutated variant regions was reportedly seen in nearly half of spike-specific TCRs.

This clone is a singleton in its sample. Its target is unknown. Profiling relied on immunoSEQ multiplex PCR, and the TCRdb table lists in-frame clones only, not all of them. This sample has approximately 130,000 clones; approximately 94% occur once, and the top ten carry under 4%. This CDR3 contains 17 residues. The ends lost 3 bases at V and 0 bases at J; junction bases unmatched: 8. CDR1 is LGHDT and CDR2 is YNNKEL in the germline V gene (reference sequence). Sequenced here: peripheral blood, sampled on day 0 of AZD1222 vaccination. This TCR was recovered from an adult in good health. V is TRBV3-1 (or the pseudogene TRBV3-2) and J is TRBJ2-4; 7 bases are shared with TRBD2. The CDR3 DNA follows: TGTGCCAGCAGCCAGGGGGAGGGGCTGCTAGCCAAAAACATTCAGTACTTC. Its protein is CASSQGEGLLAKNIQYF.